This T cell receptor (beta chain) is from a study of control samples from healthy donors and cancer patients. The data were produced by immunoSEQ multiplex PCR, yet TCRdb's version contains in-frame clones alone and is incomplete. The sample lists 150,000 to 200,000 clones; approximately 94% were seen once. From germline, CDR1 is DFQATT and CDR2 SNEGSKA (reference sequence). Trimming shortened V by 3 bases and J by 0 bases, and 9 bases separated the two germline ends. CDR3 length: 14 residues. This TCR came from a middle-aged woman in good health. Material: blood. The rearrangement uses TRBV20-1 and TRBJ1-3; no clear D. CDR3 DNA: TGCAGTGCTAGTACACCCGACTCTGGAAACACCATATATTTT. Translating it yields CSASTPDSGNTIYF.